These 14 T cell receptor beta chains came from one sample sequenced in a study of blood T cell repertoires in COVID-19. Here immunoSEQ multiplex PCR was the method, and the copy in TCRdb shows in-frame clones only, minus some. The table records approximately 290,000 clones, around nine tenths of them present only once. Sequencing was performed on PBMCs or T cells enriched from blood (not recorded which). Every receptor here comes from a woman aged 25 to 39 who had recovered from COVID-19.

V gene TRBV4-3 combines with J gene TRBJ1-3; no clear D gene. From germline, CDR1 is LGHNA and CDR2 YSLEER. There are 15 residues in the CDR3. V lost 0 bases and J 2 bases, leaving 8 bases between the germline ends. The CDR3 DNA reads TGCGCCAGCAGCCAAGATCCCGGGGCTGGAAACACCATATATTTT. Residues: CASSQDPGAGNTIYF.

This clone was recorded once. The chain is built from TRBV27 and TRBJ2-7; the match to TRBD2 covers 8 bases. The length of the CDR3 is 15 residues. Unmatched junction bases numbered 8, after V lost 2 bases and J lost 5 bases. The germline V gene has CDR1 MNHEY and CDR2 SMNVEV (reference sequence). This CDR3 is CASSLTSGSRHEQYF. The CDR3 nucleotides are TGTGCCAGCAGTTTAACCAGCGGGAGCCGCCACGAGCAGTACTTC.

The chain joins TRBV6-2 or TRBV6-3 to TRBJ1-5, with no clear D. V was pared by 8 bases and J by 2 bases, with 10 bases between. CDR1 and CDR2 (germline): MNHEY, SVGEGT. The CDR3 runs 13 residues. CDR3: CASCQLGNQPQHF. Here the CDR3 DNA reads TGTGCCAGCTGCCAGTTAGGCAATCAGCCCCAGCATTTT.

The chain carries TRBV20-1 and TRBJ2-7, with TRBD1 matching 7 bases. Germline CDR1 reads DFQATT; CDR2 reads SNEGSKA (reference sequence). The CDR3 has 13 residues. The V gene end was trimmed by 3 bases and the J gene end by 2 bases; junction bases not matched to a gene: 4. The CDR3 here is CSASKQGAYEQYF. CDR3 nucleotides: TGCAGTGCTAGTAAGCAGGGGGCCTACGAGCAGTACTTC.

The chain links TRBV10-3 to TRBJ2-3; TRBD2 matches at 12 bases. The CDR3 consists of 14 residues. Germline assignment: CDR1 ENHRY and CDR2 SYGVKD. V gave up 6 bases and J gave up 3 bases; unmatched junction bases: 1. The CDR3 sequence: CAISGLAGTDTQYF. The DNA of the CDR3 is TGTGCCATCAGCGGACTAGCGGGAACAGATACGCAGTATTTT.

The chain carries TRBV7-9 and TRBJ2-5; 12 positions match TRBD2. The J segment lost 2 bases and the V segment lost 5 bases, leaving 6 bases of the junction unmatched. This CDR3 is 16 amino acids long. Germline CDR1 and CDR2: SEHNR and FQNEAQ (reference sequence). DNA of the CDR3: TGTGCCAGCAGCCTAGGACTAGCGGGACGGCAAGAGACCCAGTACTTC. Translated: CASSLGLAGRQETQYF.

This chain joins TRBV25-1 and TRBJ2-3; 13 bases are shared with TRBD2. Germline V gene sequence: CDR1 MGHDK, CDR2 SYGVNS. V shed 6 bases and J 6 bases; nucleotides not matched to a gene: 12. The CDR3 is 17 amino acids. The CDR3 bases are TGTGCCAGCAGCGACGGACTAGCGGGAGTCGAGTACGATACGCAGTATTTT. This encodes CASSDGLAGVEYDTQYF.

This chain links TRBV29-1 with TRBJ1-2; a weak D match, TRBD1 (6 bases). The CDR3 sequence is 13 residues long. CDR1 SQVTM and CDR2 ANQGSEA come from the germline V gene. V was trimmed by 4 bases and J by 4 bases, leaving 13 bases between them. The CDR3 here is CSVGNRVSYGYTF. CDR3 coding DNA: TGCAGCGTTGGCAACAGGGTGAGCTATGGCTACACCTTC.

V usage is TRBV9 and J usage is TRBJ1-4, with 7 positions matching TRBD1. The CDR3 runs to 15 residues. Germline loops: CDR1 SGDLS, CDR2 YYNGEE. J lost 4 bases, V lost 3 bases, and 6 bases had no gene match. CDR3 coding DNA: TGTGCCAGCAGCGCCACGGGGACAGATAATGAAAAACTGTTTTTT. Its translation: CASSATGTDNEKLFF. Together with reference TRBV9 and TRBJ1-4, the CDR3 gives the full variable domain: DSGVTQTPKHLITATGQRVTLRCSPRSGDLSVYWYQQSLDQGLQFLIQYYNGEERAKGNILERFSAQQFPDLHSELNLSSLELGDSALYFCASSATGTDNEKLFFGSGTQLSVL.

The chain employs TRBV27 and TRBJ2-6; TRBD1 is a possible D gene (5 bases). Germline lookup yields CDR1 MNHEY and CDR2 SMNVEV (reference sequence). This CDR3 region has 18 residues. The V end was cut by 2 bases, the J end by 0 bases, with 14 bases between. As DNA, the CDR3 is TGTGCCAGCAGTTTAACTGGACAAGGCCACTCTGGGGCCAACGTCCTGACTTTC. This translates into CASSLTGQGHSGANVLTF.

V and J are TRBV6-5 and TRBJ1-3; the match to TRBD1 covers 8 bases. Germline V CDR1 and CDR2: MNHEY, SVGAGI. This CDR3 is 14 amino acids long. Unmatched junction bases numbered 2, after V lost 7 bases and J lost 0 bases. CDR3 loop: CASIGTGSGNTIYF. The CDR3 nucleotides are TGTGCCAGCATTGGGACAGGCTCTGGAAACACCATATATTTT.

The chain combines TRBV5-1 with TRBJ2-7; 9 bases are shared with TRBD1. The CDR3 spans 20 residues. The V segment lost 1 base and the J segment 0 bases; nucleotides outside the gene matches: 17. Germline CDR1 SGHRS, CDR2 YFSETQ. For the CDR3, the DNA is TGCGCCAGCAGCTTGCAATTAAGGACAGGGGTCAATTTCCCCTCCTACGAGCAGTACTTC. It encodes CASSLQLRTGVNFPSYEQYF. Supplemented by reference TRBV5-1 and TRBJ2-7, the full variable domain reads KAGVTQTPRYLIKTRGQQVTLSCSPISGHRSVSWYQQTPGQGLQFLFEYFSETQRNKGNFPGRFSGRQFSNSRSEMNVSTLELGDSALYLCASSLQLRTGVNFPSYEQYFGPGTRLTVT.

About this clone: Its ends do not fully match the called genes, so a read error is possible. CDR3 sequence: CASNYRGRGNTEAFF. CDR3 coding DNA: TGTGCCAGCAATTACAGGGGGCGAGGGAACACTGAAGCTTTCTTT. The gene calls are TRBV6-2 or TRBV6-3 and TRBJ1-1; 9 bases match TRBD1. This CDR3 is 15 amino acids long. Germline V gives CDR1 MNHEY, CDR2 SVGEGT.

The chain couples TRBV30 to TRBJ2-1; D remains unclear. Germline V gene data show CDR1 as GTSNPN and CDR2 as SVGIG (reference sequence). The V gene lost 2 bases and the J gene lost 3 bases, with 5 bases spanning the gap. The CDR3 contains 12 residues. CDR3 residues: CAWSPGYNEQFF. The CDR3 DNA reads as TGTGCCTGGAGTCCGGGCTACAATGAGCAGTTCTTC.